The source of this T cell receptor (beta chain) is a study of response to subunit inactivated influenza vaccine. Notes on the study in general: T cells newly recruited by each seasonal influenza vaccination are few, the authors suggested.

A remark on this clonotype: Its antigen is not known.

TCRdb redid the calling of the RT-PCR reads with MiXCR, one entry per CDR3 protein. The table shows fewer than 600,000 distinct CDR3 sequences, with more than 7% occurring only once. V lost 6 bases to trimming and J lost 7 bases; unmatched junction nucleotides: 11. This CDR3 spans 15 amino acids. Per germline, CDR1 SNHLY and CDR2 FYNNEI. Sequenced material: PBMCs from blood, taken less than 25 months after vaccination. This clonotype was sampled from a man aged 50-75 years who received an inactivated influenza vaccine. V gene TRBV2 combines with J gene TRBJ2-7; 11 nucleotides line up with TRBD1. CDR3 in DNA: TGTGCCAGCAGGGAGGACCCCGGGACAGGGGGAGAGCAGTACTTC. This encodes CASREDPGTGGEQYF. The variable domain in full, completed from reference TRBV2 and TRBJ2-7, reads EPEVTQTPSHQVTQMGQEVILRCVPISNHLYFYWYRQILGQKVEFLVSFYNNEISEKSEIFDDQFSVERPDGSNFTLKIRSTKLEDSAMYFCASREDPGTGGEQYFGPGTRLTVT.